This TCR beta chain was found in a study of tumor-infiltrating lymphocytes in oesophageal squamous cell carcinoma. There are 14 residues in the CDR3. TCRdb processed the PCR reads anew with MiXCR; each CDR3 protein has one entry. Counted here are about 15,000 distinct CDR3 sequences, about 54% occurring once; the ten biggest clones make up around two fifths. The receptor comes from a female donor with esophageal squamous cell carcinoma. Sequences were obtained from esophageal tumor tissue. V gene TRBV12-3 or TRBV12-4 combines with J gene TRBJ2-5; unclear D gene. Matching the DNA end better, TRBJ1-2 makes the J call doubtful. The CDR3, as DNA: TGTGCCAGCAGCCGGACTGCAGCTGGCTATGGCTACACCTTC. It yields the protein CASSRTAAGYGYTF.